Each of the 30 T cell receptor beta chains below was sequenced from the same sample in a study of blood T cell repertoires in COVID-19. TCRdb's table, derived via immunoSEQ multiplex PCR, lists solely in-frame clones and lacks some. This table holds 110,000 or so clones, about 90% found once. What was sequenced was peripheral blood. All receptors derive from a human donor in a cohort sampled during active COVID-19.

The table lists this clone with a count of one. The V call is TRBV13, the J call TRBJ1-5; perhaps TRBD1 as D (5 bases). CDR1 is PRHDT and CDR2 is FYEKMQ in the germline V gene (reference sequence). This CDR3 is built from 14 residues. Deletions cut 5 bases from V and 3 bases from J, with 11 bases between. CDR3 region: CASSQNRNNQPQHF. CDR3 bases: TGTGCCAGCAGCCAAAACAGGAACAATCAGCCCCAGCATTTT.

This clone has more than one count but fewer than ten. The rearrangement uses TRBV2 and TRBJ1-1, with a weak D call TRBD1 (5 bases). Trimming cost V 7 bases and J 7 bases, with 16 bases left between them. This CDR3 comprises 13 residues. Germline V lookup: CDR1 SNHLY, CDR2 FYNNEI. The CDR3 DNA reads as TGTGCCAGCATTCCAGGGATGGATAGTGAAGCTTTCTTT. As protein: CASIPGMDSEAFF.

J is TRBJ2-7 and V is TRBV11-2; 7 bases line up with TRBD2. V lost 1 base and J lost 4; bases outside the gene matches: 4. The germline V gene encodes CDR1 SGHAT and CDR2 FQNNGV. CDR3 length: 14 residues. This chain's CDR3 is CASSLGSGRYEQYF. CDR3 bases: TGTGCCAGCAGCTTAGGTAGCGGGCGGTACGAGCAGTACTTC. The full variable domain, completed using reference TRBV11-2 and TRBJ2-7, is EAGVAQSPRYKIIEKRQSVAFWCNPISGHATLYWYQQILGQGPKLLIQFQNNGVVDDSQLPKDRFSAERLKGVDSTLKIQPAKLEDSAVYLCASSLGSGRYEQYFGPGTRLTVT.

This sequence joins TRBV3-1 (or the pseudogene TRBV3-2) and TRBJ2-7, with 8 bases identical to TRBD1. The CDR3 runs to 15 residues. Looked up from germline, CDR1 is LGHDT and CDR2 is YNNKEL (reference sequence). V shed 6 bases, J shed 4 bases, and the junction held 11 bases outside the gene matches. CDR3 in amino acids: CASRPRTGYGYEQYF. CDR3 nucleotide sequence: TGTGCCAGCAGACCCCGGACAGGGTATGGTTACGAGCAGTACTTC.

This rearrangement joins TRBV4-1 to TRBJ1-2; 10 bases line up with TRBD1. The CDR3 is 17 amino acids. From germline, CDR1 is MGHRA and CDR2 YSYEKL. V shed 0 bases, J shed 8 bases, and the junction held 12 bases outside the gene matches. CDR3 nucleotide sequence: TGCGCCAGCAGCCAAGAGAGGACAGGGGGGAGCATGAGGGGCTACACCTTC. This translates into CASSQERTGGSMRGYTF.

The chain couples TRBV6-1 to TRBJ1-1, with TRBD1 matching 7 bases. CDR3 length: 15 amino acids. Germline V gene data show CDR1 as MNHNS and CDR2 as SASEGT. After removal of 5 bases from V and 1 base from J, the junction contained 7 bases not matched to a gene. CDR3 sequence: CASSPRQGTNTEAFF. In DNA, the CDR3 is TGTGCCAGCAGTCCGCGACAGGGCACGAACACTGAAGCTTTCTTT.

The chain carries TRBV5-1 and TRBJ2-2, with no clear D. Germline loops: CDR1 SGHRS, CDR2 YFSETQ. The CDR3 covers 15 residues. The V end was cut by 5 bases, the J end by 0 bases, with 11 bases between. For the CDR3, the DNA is TGCGCCAGCAGTCTGACTTCCGCGAACACCGGGGAGCTGTTTTTT. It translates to CASSLTSANTGELFF.

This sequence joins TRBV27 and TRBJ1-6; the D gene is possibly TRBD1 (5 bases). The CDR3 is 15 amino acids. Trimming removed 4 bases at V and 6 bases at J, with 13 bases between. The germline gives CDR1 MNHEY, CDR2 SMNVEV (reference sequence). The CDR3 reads CASSSRDLSNSPLHF. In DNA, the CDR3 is TGTGCCAGCAGTTCGCGGGACTTAAGTAATTCACCCCTCCACTTT.

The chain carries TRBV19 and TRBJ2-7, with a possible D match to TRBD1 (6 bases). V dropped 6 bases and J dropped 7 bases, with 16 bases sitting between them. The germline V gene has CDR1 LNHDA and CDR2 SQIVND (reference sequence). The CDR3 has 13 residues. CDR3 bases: TGTGCCAGTAGCATGACAGTTAGGGGGGAGCAGTACTTC. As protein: CASSMTVRGEQYF.

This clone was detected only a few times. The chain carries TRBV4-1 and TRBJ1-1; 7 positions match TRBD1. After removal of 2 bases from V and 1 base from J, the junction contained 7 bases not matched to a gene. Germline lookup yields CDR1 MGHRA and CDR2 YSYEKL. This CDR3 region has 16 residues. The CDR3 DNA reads TGCGCCAGCAGCCAAACCCAATGGGACAGGAACACTGAAGCTTTCTTT. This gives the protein CASSQTQWDRNTEAFF.

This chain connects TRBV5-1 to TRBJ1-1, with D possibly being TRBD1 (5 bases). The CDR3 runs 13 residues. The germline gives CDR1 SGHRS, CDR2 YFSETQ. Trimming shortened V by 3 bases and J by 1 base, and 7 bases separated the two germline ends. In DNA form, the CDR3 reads TGCGCCAGCAGCTGGACAAGGAACACTGAAGCTTTCTTT. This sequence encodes CASSWTRNTEAFF.

This CDR3 reads CASSYSAGRGNEQFF. CDR3 in DNA: TGTGCCAGCAGTTACTCGGCCGGCCGCGGGAATGAGCAGTTCTTC. This chain connects TRBV6-6 to TRBJ2-1; D may be TRBD2 (5 bases). V lost 0 bases and J lost 7, with 13 bases in between. The CDR3 consists of 15 residues. Germline CDR1 is MNHNY and CDR2 is SVGAGI (reference sequence).

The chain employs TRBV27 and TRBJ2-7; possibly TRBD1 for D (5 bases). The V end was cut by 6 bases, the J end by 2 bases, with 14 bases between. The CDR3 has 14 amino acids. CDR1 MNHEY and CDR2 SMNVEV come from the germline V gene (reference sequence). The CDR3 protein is CASRALGQTYEQYF. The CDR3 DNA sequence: TGTGCCAGCAGGGCCCTGGGGCAGACCTACGAGCAGTACTTC.

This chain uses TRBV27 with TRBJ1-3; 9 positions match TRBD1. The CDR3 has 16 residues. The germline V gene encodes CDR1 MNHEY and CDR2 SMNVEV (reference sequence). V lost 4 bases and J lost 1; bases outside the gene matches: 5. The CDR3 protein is CASSSLGQGSGNTIYF. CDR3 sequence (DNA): TGTGCCAGCAGTTCCCTGGGACAGGGTTCTGGAAACACCATATATTTT.

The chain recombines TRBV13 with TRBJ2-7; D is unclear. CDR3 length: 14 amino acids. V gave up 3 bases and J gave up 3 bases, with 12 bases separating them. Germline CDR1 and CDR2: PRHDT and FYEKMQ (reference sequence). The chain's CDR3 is CASSFRILDYEQYF. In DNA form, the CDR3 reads TGTGCCAGCAGCTTCCGCATTTTAGACTACGAGCAGTACTTC.

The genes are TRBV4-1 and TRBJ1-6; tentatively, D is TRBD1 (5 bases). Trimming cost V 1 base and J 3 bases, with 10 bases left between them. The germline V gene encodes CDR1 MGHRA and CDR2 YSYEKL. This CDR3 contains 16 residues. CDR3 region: CASSQGEGRYNSPLHF. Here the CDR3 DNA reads TGCGCCAGCAGCCAAGGGGAGGGACGCTATAATTCACCCCTCCACTTT.

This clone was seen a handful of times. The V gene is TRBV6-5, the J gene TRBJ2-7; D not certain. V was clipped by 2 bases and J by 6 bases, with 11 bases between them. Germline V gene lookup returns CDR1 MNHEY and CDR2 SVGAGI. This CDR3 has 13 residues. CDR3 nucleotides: TGTGCCAGCAGTTACCGGGTTCAGACCGAGCAGTACTTC. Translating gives CASSYRVQTEQYF.

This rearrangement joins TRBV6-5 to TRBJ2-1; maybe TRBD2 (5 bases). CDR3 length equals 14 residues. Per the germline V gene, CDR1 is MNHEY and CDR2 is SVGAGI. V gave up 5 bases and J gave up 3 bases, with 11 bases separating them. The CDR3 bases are TGTGCCAGCAGTACCCCCCGGGACTACAATGAGCAGTTCTTC. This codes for CASSTPRDYNEQFF.

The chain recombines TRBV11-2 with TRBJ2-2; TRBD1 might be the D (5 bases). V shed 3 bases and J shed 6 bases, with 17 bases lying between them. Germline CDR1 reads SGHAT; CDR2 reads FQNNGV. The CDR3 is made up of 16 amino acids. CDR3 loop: CASSFDSYLVSGELFF. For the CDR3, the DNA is TGTGCCAGCAGCTTCGACAGTTATTTGGTTTCCGGGGAGCTGTTTTTT.

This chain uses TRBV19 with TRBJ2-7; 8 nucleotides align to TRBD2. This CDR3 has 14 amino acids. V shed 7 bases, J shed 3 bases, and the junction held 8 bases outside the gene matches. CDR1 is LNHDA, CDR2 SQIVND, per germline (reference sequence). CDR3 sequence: CASKAGGTVYEQYF. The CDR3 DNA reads TGTGCCAGTAAGGCGGGAGGAACGGTCTACGAGCAGTACTTC.

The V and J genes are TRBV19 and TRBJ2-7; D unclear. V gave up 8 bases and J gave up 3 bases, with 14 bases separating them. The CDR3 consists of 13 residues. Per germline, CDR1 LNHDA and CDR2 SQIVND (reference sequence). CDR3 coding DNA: TGTGCCAGTGGCCCCCAAGGAGTCTACGAGCAGTACTTC. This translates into CASGPQGVYEQYF. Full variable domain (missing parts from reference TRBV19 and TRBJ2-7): DGGITQSPKYLFRKEGQNVTLSCEQNLNHDAMYWYRQDPGQGLRLIYYSQIVNDFQKGDIAEGYSVSREKKESFPLTVTSAQKNPTAFYLCASGPQGVYEQYFGPGTRLTVT.

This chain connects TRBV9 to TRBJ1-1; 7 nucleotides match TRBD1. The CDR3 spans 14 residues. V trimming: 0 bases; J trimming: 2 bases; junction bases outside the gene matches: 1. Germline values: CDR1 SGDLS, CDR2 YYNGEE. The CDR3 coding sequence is TGTGCCAGCAGCGTAGGACAGGGCAACACTGAAGCTTTCTTT. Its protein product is CASSVGQGNTEAFF.

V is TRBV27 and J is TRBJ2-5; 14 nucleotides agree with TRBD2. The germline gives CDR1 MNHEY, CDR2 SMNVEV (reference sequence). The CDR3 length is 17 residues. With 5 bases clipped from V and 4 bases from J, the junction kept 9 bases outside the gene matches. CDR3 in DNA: TGTGCCAGCAGTCCTGGGACTAGCGGGAGAGATCGAGAGACCCAGTACTTC. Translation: CASSPGTSGRDRETQYF.

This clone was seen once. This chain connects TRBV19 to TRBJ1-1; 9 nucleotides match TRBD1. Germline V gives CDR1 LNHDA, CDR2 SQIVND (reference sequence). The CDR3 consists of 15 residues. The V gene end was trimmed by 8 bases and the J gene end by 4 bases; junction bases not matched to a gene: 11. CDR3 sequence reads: CASQGPRQGGTEAFF. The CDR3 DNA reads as TGTGCCAGTCAAGGACCGAGACAGGGGGGCACTGAAGCTTTCTTT.

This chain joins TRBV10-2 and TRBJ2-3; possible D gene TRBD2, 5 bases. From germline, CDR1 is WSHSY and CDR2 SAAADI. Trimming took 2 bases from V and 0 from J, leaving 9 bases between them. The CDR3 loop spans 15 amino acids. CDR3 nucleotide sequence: TGCGCCAGCAGTGAGGCGGGTAGAAGCACAGATACGCAGTATTTT. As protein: CASSEAGRSTDTQYF.

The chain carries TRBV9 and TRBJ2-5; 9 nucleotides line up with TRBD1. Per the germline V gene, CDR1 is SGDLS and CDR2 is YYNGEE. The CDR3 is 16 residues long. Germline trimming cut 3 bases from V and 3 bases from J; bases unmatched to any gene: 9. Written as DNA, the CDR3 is TGTGCCAGCAGCGCCGACCGGGACAGGGTTAAAGAGACCCAGTACTTC. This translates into CASSADRDRVKETQYF.

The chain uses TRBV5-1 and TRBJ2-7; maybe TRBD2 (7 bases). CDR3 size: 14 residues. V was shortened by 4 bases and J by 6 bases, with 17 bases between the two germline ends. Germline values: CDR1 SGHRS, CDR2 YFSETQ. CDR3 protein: CASSLGGPKLEQYF. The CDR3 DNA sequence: TGCGCCAGCAGCCTGGGGGGGCCCAAGCTCGAGCAGTACTTC.

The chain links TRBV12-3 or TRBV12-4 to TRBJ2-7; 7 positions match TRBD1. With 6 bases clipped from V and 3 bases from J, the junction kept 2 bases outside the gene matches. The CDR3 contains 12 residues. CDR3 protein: CASSPGGYEQYF. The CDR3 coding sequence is TGTGCCAGCAGCCCAGGGGGCTACGAGCAGTACTTC.

The DNA for the CDR3 is TGTGCCACCAGCCTAACCAAAGAGACCCAGTACTTC. Its protein is CATSLTKETQYF. This chain links TRBV15 with TRBJ2-5; no reliable D call. Looked up from germline, CDR1 is LNHNV and CDR2 is YYDKDF (reference sequence). The germline V and J ends were trimmed by 5 bases and 3 bases, with 7 bases remaining between them. The CDR3 totals 12 residues.

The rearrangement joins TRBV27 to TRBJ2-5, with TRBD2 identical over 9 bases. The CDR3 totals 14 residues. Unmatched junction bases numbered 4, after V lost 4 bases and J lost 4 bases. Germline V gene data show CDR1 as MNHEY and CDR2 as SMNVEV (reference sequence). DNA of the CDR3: TGTGCCAGCAGTTCCCTAGCGGGAAGAGAGACCCAGTACTTC. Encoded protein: CASSSLAGRETQYF.